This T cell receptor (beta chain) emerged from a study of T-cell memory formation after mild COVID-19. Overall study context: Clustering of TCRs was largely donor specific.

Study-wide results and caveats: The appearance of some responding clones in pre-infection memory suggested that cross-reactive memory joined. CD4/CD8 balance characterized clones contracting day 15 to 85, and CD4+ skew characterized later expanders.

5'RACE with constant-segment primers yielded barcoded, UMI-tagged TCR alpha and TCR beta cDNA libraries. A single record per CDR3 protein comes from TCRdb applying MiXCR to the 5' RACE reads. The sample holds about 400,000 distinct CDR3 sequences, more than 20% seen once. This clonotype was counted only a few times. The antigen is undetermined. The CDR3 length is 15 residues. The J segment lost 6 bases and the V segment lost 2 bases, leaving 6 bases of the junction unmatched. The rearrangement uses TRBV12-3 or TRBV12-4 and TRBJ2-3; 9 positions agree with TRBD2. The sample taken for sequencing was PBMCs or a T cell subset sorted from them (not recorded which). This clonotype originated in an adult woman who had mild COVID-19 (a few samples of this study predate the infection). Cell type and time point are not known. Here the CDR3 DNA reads TGTGCCAGCAGTTTAATCGGGACTAGCTTGGATACGCAGTATTTT. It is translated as CASSLIGTSLDTQYF.